This T cell receptor beta chain was obtained from a study of high-grade serous ovarian cancer treatment subgroups (dated by TCRdb to the early 2020s). In the study overall: On average, each sample produced approximately 14,000 sequencing reads and nearly 7,500 unique TCR beta rearrangements. The study profiled TCR beta repertoires in high-grade serous ovarian cancer patients grouped by complete gross resection or neoadjuvant chemotherapy response under a laparoscopic triage algorithm. Of the roughly 30 patients in the cohort, around ten had no residual disease after primary surgery (R0), around ten were excellent NACT responders, and around ten were poor NACT responders. One primary tumor sample and two metastatic tumor samples were collected from each patient, for a total of roughly 90 samples.

A note on this clone: Its antigen is not yet known. The input lacks base qualities; no much larger clone sits a single base away.

Tumor samples were collected prior to definitive surgery or chemotherapy. Genomic DNA extraction was performed by the MD Anderson Biospecimen Extraction Resource, and TCR sequencing was carried out by the MD Anderson Cancer Genomics Laboratory. The 85 to 90 tumor samples were subjected to high-throughput TCR profiling using ImmunoSEQ. Per the source publication's procedure: To measure repertoire diversity, the metrics used were richness (unique productive sequences), clonality, evenness and relatedness, and the Bhattacharyya coefficient was used to assess similarity between samples. Conclusions stayed consistent in a sensitivity analysis that left out TCRs with fewer than two reads. The clones in this table, taken by TCRdb from immuneACCESS, are in-frame only. Not every clone is retained; where verified, under half of the shortfall comes from an unresolved V gene, and the cause of the rest is unknown. The V and J calls and the clone size are those of that table, but D and trimming were determined from the DNA. This sample is represented by about 1,900 clones; about four fifths of them were singletons. The ten largest account for roughly an eighth of the sample.

What the work shows at the level of the full study, not this receptor alone: Repertoire similarity between tumors from the same patient ranged from 0.11 to 0.79, while tumors from different patients showed almost no similarity. Spatial information was not captured by bulk tumor TCR sequencing, so insight into HGSC tumor complexity and diversity was limited. TCR repertoire analyses focused on CDR3; CDR1 and CDR2 were not analyzed. TCR clonal relatedness was found to be positively correlated with neoantigen level and, by trend, with copy number variation and mutation load derived from whole-genome sequencing.

The receptor was derived from a human donor with high-grade serous ovarian cancer. Sequencing input: tumor tissue.

The nucleotide sequence is given as TGTGCCAGCAGCTCCTCTCGTGGGGACACAGATACGCAGTATTTT. This yields the protein CASSSSRGDTDTQYF. The chain employs TRBV7-8 and TRBJ2-3, with no confidently assigned D gene. CDR1 and CDR2, looked up from the germline V gene, are SGHVS and FQNEAQ. Trimming costs V 4 bases and J 2 bases, and their ends lie 13 bases apart. Its CDR3 holds 15 amino acids, cysteine through phenylalanine. Of all the DNA, just the CDR3 is kept, 45 bases in frame from base 1.